Presented here are 27 T cell receptor beta chains from one specimen sequenced in a study of blood T cell repertoires in COVID-19. TCRdb keeps only in-frame clones here, not all; method: immunoSEQ multiplex PCR. The sample carries 400,000 to 450,000 clones, roughly nine tenths recorded once. The sample consisted of PBMCs or T cells enriched from blood (not recorded which). Receptor source: a man aged 25-45 years who had recovered from COVID-19.

The rearrangement joins TRBV11-2 to TRBJ2-1; TRBD2 matches at 8 bases. The V gene end was trimmed by 5 bases and the J gene end by 6 bases; junction bases not matched to a gene: 12. The CDR3 has 16 residues. Germline assignment: CDR1 SGHAT and CDR2 FQNNGV. The CDR3 DNA reads as TGTGCCAGCAGCGCATACGCGGGAGGTGGGGTCAATGAGCAGTTCTTC. Amino acids: CASSAYAGGGVNEQFF.

The chain carries TRBV7-2 and TRBJ2-5; a possible D gene is TRBD2 (5 bases). The CDR3 is 15 amino acids. Germline CDR1 SGHTA, CDR2 FQGNSA. Trimming cost V 2 bases and J 2 bases, with 12 bases left between them. The CDR3 is CASSLFAEVQETQYF. The DNA of the CDR3 is TGTGCCAGCAGCTTATTTGCGGAGGTTCAAGAGACCCAGTACTTC.

The genes are TRBV27 and TRBJ2-7; 10 positions match TRBD1. This CDR3 region has 16 residues. The J segment lost 4 bases and the V segment lost 0 bases, leaving 6 bases of the junction unmatched. In germline, CDR1 is MNHEY, CDR2 SMNVEV (reference sequence). CDR3 bases: TGTGCCAGCAGTTTATCGAGGGGACAGGGGTCGTACGAGCAGTACTTC. As protein: CASSLSRGQGSYEQYF.

The chain is built from TRBV28 and TRBJ2-1; TRBD2 agrees at 11 bases. The CDR3 has 15 amino acids. Germline values: CDR1 MDHEN, CDR2 SYDVKM. J gave up 7 bases and V 3 bases, and 5 bases lay outside the gene matches. CDR3: CASSFYSGRANEQFF. The CDR3 nucleotides are TGTGCCAGCAGTTTTTATAGCGGGAGGGCAAATGAGCAGTTCTTC. The full variable domain, with the rest looked up from reference TRBV28 and TRBJ2-1, is DVKVTQSSRYLVKRTGEKVFLECVQDMDHENMFWYRQDPGLGLRLIYFSYDVKMKEKGDIPEGYSVSREKKERFSLILESASTNQTSMYLCASSFYSGRANEQFFGPGTRLTVL.

This chain uses TRBV2 with TRBJ1-1; no firm D call. This CDR3 has 13 amino acids. Trimming took 4 bases from V and 4 from J, leaving 10 bases between them. CDR1 is SNHLY, CDR2 FYNNEI, per germline. In nucleotides, the CDR3 is TGTGCCAGCAGTGTTCAGGTGGGCACTGAAGCTTTCTTT. Protein product: CASSVQVGTEAFF.

The chain joins TRBV13 to TRBJ2-6; 7 bases align to TRBD2. The V gene's germline CDR1 is PRHDT and CDR2 FYEKMQ (reference sequence). This CDR3 is built from 17 residues. V trimming: 3 bases; J trimming: 0 bases; junction bases outside the gene matches: 5. CDR3 residues: CASSFPSGNSGANVLTF. In DNA, the CDR3 is TGTGCCAGCAGCTTCCCTAGCGGCAACTCTGGGGCCAACGTCCTGACTTTC.

This chain connects TRBV7-9 to TRBJ2-1, with a possible D match to TRBD2 (5 bases). V shed 3 bases and J shed 6 bases, with 12 bases lying between them. Germline CDR1 and CDR2: SEHNR and FQNEAQ (reference sequence). The CDR3 contains 14 residues. The CDR3, as DNA: TGTGCCAGCAGCTTCCAACGGGAACGCAATGAGCAGTTCTTC. This gives the protein CASSFQRERNEQFF.

The gene calls are TRBV7-2 and TRBJ1-5, with TRBD1 matching 8 bases. Per the germline V gene, CDR1 is SGHTA and CDR2 is FQGNSA. The CDR3 is made up of 16 amino acids. V trimming: 5 bases; J trimming: 2 bases; junction bases outside the gene matches: 8. The chain's CDR3 is CASSLGQGRGNQPQHF. The CDR3 DNA follows: TGTGCCAGCAGCCTTGGACAGGGACGGGGCAATCAGCCCCAGCATTTT.

V and J are TRBV2 and TRBJ1-5; 9 bases line up with TRBD1. V trimming: 6 bases; J trimming: 5 bases; junction bases outside the gene matches: 5. Per germline, CDR1 SNHLY and CDR2 FYNNEI. There are 14 residues in the CDR3. In nucleotides, the CDR3 is TGTGCCAGCAGGGACAGGGGAGTGGATCAGCCCCAGCATTTT. Translation: CASRDRGVDQPQHF.

V usage is TRBV6-5 and J usage is TRBJ2-1; 9 bases align to TRBD2. This CDR3 spans 16 amino acids. The junction had 4 bases not matched to a gene; V was cut back by 0 bases and J by 4 bases. Germline V CDR1 and CDR2: MNHEY, SVGAGI. The CDR3 loop reads CASSYSTLAGYNEQFF. The CDR3 bases are TGTGCCAGCAGTTACTCGACTCTAGCGGGGTACAATGAGCAGTTCTTC.

The V and J genes are TRBV27 and TRBJ1-1, with TRBD1 matching over 11 bases. J was trimmed by 5 bases and V by 5 bases; bases with no gene match: 7. This CDR3 spans 15 amino acids. In germline, CDR1 is MNHEY, CDR2 SMNVEV (reference sequence). The CDR3 sequence: CASSKQGQGETEAFF. The DNA for the CDR3 is TGTGCCAGCAGTAAGCAGGGACAGGGGGAAACTGAAGCTTTCTTT.

This clone occurred once. The chain carries TRBV4-1 and TRBJ1-2, with D possibly TRBD1 on 5 matching bases. Germline-derived CDR1 and CDR2 are MGHRA and YSYEKL. The CDR3 has 16 amino acids. V was clipped by 1 base and J by 2 bases, with 14 bases between them. CDR3 nucleotides: TGCGCCAGCAGCCAAGGACCCTCGACAGTGAACTATGGCTACACCTTC. As protein: CASSQGPSTVNYGYTF.

As DNA, the CDR3 is TGTGCCAGTAGTTTTTGGGAGAATTCACCCCTCCACTTT. This gives the protein CASSFWENSPLHF. The V call is TRBV19, the J call TRBJ1-6; D uncertain. CDR1 LNHDA and CDR2 SQIVND come from the germline V gene (reference sequence). V was shortened by 5 bases and J by 7 bases, with 9 bases between the two germline ends. The CDR3 contains 13 residues.

V is TRBV4-1 and J is TRBJ2-2, with a tentative D call TRBD2 (6 bases). CDR1 MGHRA and CDR2 YSYEKL come from the germline V gene. Trimming stripped 0 bases from V and 7 bases from J, with 9 bases between. This CDR3 has 14 residues. Here the CDR3 reads CASSQDGRGGELFF. CDR3 nucleotides: TGCGCCAGCAGCCAAGACGGGAGAGGCGGGGAGCTGTTTTTT.

The sample holds many counts of this clone. The gene calls are TRBV6-5 and TRBJ2-7; 12 bases agree with TRBD1. Germline CDR1 and CDR2: MNHEY and SVGAGI. V lost 2 bases, J lost 4 bases, and 6 bases stayed unmatched. The CDR3 extends over 16 amino acids. CDR3 in amino acids: CASSYAGTGGWYEQYF. CDR3 nucleotide sequence: TGTGCCAGCAGTTACGCTGGGACAGGGGGCTGGTACGAGCAGTACTTC.

The V gene is TRBV19, the J gene TRBJ2-5; D call uncertain. Looked up from germline, CDR1 is LNHDA and CDR2 is SQIVND (reference sequence). The CDR3 is made up of 14 amino acids. Deletions cut 1 base from V and 3 bases from J, with 9 bases between. CDR3 bases: TGTGCCAGTAGTATAGCTTACAGAAAAGAGACCCAGTACTTC. This codes for CASSIAYRKETQYF.

The chain uses TRBV18 and TRBJ1-5; TRBD1 aligns across 7 bases. V gave up 3 bases and J gave up 4 bases; unmatched junction bases: 3. This CDR3 contains 14 residues. From germline, CDR1 is KGHSH and CDR2 LQKENI. CDR3 sequence: CASSPGQENQPQHF. The CDR3 DNA is TGTGCCAGCTCACCTGGACAGGAAAATCAGCCCCAGCATTTT.

The chain recombines TRBV28 with TRBJ2-7, with 7 bases lining up with TRBD1. Germline-derived CDR1 and CDR2 are MDHEN and SYDVKM. J gave up 4 bases and V 6 bases, and 12 bases lay outside the gene matches. The CDR3 covers 15 residues. CDR3 sequence: CASSLGQYPPYEQYF. In DNA form, the CDR3 reads TGTGCCAGCAGCCTGGGACAGTACCCACCTTACGAGCAGTACTTC.

The chain uses TRBV7-6 and TRBJ2-7, with 10 bases identical to TRBD2. V lost 8 bases and J lost 0; bases outside the gene matches: 1. Germline V gene sequence: CDR1 SGHVS, CDR2 FNYEAQ. CDR3 length: 13 amino acids. This CDR3 reads CASSSGGSYEQYF. The CDR3 DNA is TGTGCCAGCTCTAGCGGGGGCTCCTACGAGCAGTACTTC.

The chain links TRBV9 to TRBJ2-7, with D perhaps TRBD1 (5 bases). Germline V CDR1 and CDR2: SGDLS, YYNGEE. CDR3 length: 13 amino acids. Trimming removed 4 bases at V and 5 bases at J, with 13 bases between. The CDR3 spells CASSHHQGDEQYF. CDR3 coding DNA: TGTGCCAGCAGCCATCATCAGGGTGACGAGCAGTACTTC.

V usage is TRBV3-1 (or the pseudogene TRBV3-2) and J usage is TRBJ1-2; a possible D gene is TRBD1 (6 bases). From germline, CDR1 is LGHDT and CDR2 YNNKEL (reference sequence). V lost 0 bases to trimming and J lost 4 bases, with 15 bases between them. The CDR3 has 16 residues. The CDR3 nucleotides read TGTGCCAGCAGCCAAGATTGGGGGCCACCAGGCTATGGCTACACCTTC. Protein: CASSQDWGPPGYGYTF.

The V call is TRBV6-2 or TRBV6-3, the J call TRBJ2-7; D is unresolved. Germline V gives CDR1 MNHEY, CDR2 SVGEGT. The CDR3 consists of 12 residues. Trimming cost V 5 bases and J 0 bases, with 5 bases left between them. CDR3 bases: TGTGCCAGCAGTCGACACTCCTACGAGCAGTACTTC. Amino acid sequence: CASSRHSYEQYF.

The chain joins TRBV19 to TRBJ1-1; no clear D. CDR1 LNHDA and CDR2 SQIVND come from the germline V gene (reference sequence). The CDR3 is made up of 16 amino acids. Trimming cost V 2 bases and J 0 bases, with 13 bases left between them. For the CDR3, the DNA is TGTGCCAGTAGTATACCCGGAACAACAGTGAACACTGAAGCTTTCTTT. Its protein product is CASSIPGTTVNTEAFF.

The gene calls are TRBV24-1 and TRBJ2-1; 8 nucleotides line up with TRBD2. The CDR3 has 16 residues. With V trimmed by 4 bases and J by 6 bases, 10 bases remained unmatched. CDR1 is KGHDR and CDR2 is SFDVKD in the germline V gene. CDR3 coding DNA: TGTGCCACCAGTGACACCGGACTAGCTTCGGGCAATGAGCAGTTCTTC. It translates to CATSDTGLASGNEQFF.

This chain uses TRBV7-2 with TRBJ1-2, with D maybe TRBD1 (6 bases). The CDR3 runs to 18 residues. The germline V gene encodes CDR1 SGHTA and CDR2 FQGNSA. Trimming removed 1 base from V and 4 bases from J, with 22 bases in between. The CDR3 here is CASSLDSRTSGQIYGYTF. The CDR3 nucleotides read TGTGCCAGCAGCTTAGACTCGCGAACCTCAGGACAGATCTATGGCTACACCTTC.

The gene calls are TRBV2 and TRBJ1-1; a weak D match, TRBD1 (5 bases). CDR3 length: 13 residues. Germline CDR1 and CDR2: SNHLY and FYNNEI. V lost 6 bases and J lost 2, with 10 bases in between. The CDR3 sequence is CASRKTGNTEAFF. CDR3 nucleotide sequence: TGTGCCAGCAGAAAAACAGGAAACACTGAAGCTTTCTTT.

V gene TRBV5-1 combines with J gene TRBJ2-2; D is possibly TRBD1 (6 bases). Trimming took off 4 bases at V and 2 bases at J, with 24 bases between the two ends. Germline V CDR1 and CDR2: SGHRS, YFSETQ. The CDR3 spans 19 residues. CDR3 nucleotide sequence: TGCGCCAGCAGCCGAAAAACAGGGCGGTCGGGCACTAACACCGGGGAGCTGTTTTTT. Residues: CASSRKTGRSGTNTGELFF.